Presented here are 8 T cell receptor beta chains from one specimen sequenced in a study of blood T cell repertoires in COVID-19. TCRdb's copy holds only in-frame clones and misses some; the assay was immunoSEQ multiplex PCR. This sample has roughly 210,000 clones, with less than 90% found just once. Sequencing used peripheral blood. These receptors were taken from a man aged 65 to 85 with acute or convalescent COVID-19.

The gene calls are TRBV7-2 and TRBJ1-2; 8 nucleotides line up with TRBD1. Germline V CDR1 and CDR2: SGHTA, FQGNSA. Germline trimming cut 5 bases from V and 7 bases from J; bases unmatched to any gene: 0. CDR3 length equals 11 residues. CDR3 residues: CASSDRGGYTF. CDR3 bases: TGTGCCAGCAGCGACAGGGGTGGCTACACCTTC.

This clone has just a few counts. The V gene is TRBV6-6, the J gene TRBJ2-2, with 9 nucleotides matching TRBD2. Trimming at V came to 1 base and at J to 1 base, leaving 1 base not matched to a gene. This CDR3 has 16 amino acids. Germline V CDR1 and CDR2: MNHNY, SVGAGI (reference sequence). The CDR3 nucleotides read TGTGCCAGCAGTTACTTACTAGCGGGGAACACCGGGGAGCTGTTTTTT. Its translation: CASSYLLAGNTGELFF.

The V and J genes are TRBV27 and TRBJ2-2, with 7 bases that match TRBD1. Trimming removed 4 bases from V and 2 bases from J; junction bases left unmatched: 4. The germline V gene has CDR1 MNHEY and CDR2 SMNVEV (reference sequence). This CDR3 contains 15 residues. The CDR3 region has the DNA TGTGCCAGCAGTTCTCGGGACAGAAACACCGGGGAGCTGTTTTTT. Protein sequence: CASSSRDRNTGELFF.

The chain has TRBV7-8 and TRBJ2-2; 12 bases fit TRBD2. Germline values: CDR1 SGHVS, CDR2 FQNEAQ. V gave up 4 bases and J gave up 4 bases; unmatched junction bases: 10. The CDR3 length is 18 residues. The CDR3, as DNA: TGTGCCAGCAGCTCTATCGGGCTAGCGGGAGGGGGCACCGGGGAGCTGTTTTTT. It is translated as CASSSIGLAGGGTGELFF.

This chain uses TRBV11-1 with TRBJ2-7, with 7 bases matching TRBD1. The CDR3 loop spans 13 amino acids. Germline lookup yields CDR1 SGHAT and CDR2 FQDESV (reference sequence). V was pared by 3 bases and J by 6 bases, with 5 bases of the junction left unmatched. CDR3 DNA: TGTGCCAGCAGCTTTGGGACAGCGGCCGAGCAGTACTTC. This gives the protein CASSFGTAAEQYF.

V gene TRBV7-9 combines with J gene TRBJ2-3, with 12 bases lining up with TRBD1. The V gene end was trimmed by 5 bases and the J gene end by 4 bases; junction bases not matched to a gene: 4. This CDR3 is 15 amino acids long. CDR1 is SEHNR, CDR2 FQNEAQ, per germline (reference sequence). CDR3 coding DNA: TGTGCCAGCAGCCCGGGACAGGGGGCTCCAGATACGCAGTATTTT. This codes for CASSPGQGAPDTQYF. The entire variable domain, with the rest obtained from reference TRBV7-9 and TRBJ2-3, is as follows: DTGVSQNPRHKITKRGQNVTFRCDPISEHNRLYWYRQTLGQGPEFLTYFQNEAQLEKSRLLSDRFSAERPKGSFSTLEIQRTEQGDSAMYLCASSPGQGAPDTQYFGPGTRLTVL.

J is TRBJ2-1 and V is TRBV3-1 (or the pseudogene TRBV3-2); D ambiguous. The CDR3 totals 11 residues. From germline, CDR1 is LGHDT and CDR2 YNNKEL (reference sequence). V lost 0 bases to trimming and J lost 9 bases, with 3 bases between them. CDR3 residues: CASSQDVEQFF. In DNA, the CDR3 is TGTGCCAGCAGCCAAGACGTTGAGCAGTTCTTC.

The rearrangement links TRBV10-3 to TRBJ2-7, with 10 nucleotides matching TRBD2. The CDR3 is 14 amino acids. Germline V CDR1 and CDR2: ENHRY, SYGVKD. The J segment lost 3 bases and the V segment lost 1 base, leaving 0 bases of the junction unmatched. For the CDR3, the DNA is TGTGCCATCAGTGAGTTAGCGGGAGGCTACGAGCAGTACTTC. Amino acids: CAISELAGGYEQYF.